This record looks at one T cell receptor beta chain sequence and its context. The CDR3 length is 12 residues. Germline lookup yields CDR1 SQVTM and CDR2 ANQGSEA. The V segment lost 6 bases and the J segment 8 bases; nucleotides outside the gene matches: 7. Original analysis: Reference gene primer amplification gave estimated nucleated cell counts. Assay used: immunoSEQ multiplex PCR; TCRdb lists only in-frame clones, some missing. The V and J calls and clone size were taken over from that table, and D and trimming were inferred from the DNA. The repertoire includes nearly 200,000 clones, nearly 90% of them detected once, and 5% to 8% sits in the top ten. This sample was included in a study of blood T cell repertoires in COVID-19. Overall study: Italy, Spain and the United States were the sources of the convalescent and acute COVID-19 samples. PBMCs, B-cell-depleted T cells, or T cells were the source of the cDNA or gDNA that made up the material.

What was sequenced was peripheral blood. The source of this sequence is a middle-aged woman who had recovered from COVID-19. The chain has TRBV29-1 and TRBJ1-1; 9 nucleotides line up with TRBD1. The CDR3 DNA reads as TGCAGCGTGGGACAGGGCCGCGCCGAAGCTTTCTTT. It encodes CSVGQGRAEAFF.